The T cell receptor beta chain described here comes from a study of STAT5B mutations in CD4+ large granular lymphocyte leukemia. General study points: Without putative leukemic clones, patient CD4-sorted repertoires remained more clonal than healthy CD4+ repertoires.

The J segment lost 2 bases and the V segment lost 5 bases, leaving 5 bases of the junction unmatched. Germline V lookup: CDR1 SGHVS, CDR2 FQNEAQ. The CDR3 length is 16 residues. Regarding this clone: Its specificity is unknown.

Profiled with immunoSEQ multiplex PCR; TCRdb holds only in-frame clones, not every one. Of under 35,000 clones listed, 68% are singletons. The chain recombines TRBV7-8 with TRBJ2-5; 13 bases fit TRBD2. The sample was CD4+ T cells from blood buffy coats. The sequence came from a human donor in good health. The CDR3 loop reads CASSTRTSGGQETQYF. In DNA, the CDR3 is TGTGCCAGCAGCACCCGGACTAGCGGGGGTCAAGAGACCCAGTACTTC.